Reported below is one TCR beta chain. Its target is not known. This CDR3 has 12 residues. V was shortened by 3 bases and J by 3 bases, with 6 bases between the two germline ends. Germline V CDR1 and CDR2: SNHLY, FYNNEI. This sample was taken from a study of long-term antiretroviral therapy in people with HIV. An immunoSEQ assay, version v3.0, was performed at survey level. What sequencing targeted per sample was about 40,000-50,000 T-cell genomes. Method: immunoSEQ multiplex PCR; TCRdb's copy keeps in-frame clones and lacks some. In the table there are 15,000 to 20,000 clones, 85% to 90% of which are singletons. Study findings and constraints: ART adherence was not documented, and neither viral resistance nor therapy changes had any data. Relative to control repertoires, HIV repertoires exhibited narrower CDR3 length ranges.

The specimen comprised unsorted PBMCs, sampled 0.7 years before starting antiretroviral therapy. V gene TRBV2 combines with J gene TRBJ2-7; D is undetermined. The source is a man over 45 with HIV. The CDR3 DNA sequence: TGTGCCAGCAGTGAGGAGAGCTACGAGCAGTACTTC. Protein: CASSEESYEQYF.